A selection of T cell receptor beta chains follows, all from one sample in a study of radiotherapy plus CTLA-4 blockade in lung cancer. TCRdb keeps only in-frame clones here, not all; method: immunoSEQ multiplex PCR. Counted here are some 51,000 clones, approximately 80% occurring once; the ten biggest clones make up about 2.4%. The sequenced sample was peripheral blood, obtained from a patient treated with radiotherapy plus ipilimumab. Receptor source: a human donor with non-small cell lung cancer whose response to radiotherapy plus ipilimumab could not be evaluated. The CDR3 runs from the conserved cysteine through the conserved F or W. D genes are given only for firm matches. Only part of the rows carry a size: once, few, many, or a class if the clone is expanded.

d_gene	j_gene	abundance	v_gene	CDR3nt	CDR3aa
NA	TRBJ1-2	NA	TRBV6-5	TGTGCCAGCAGTCACGCAGGGGGCTACACCTTC	CASSHAGGYTF
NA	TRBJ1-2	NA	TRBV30	TGTGCCTGGAGTGCCGGGACAAGAGGCTACACCTTC	CAWSAGTRGYTF
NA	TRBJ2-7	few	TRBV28	TGTGCCAGCAGTTTCGTGGGCAACTACGAGCAGTACTTC	CASSFVGNYEQYF
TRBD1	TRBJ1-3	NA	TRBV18	TGTGCCAGCTCACCTTCCGGGACAGGGCCTGGAAACACCATATATTTT	CASSPSGTGPGNTIYF
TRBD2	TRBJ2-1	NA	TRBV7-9	TGTGCCAGCAGCTTAACTAGCGGGAGCAGTAATGAGCAGTTCTTC	CASSLTSGSSNEQFF
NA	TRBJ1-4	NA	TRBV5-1	TGCGCCAGCAGCTTCCAGGGTTCTAATGAAAAACTGTTTTTT	CASSFQGSNEKLFF
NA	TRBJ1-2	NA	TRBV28	TGTGCCAGCAGTTTGGGCAGGGCCCTCGGGGGCTACACCTTC	CASSLGRALGGYTF
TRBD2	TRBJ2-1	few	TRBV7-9	TGTGCCAGCATCCGAGCTCTGACTAGCGGCTACAATGAGCAGTTCTTC	CASIRALTSGYNEQFF
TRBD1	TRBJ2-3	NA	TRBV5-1	TGCGCCAGCAGCCTCCGACAGGGGGATTCAGATACGCAGTATTTT	CASSLRQGDSDTQYF
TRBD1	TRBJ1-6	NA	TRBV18	TGTGCCAGCTCACCAGGCGAGGGGGCCGCCAATAATTCACCCCTCCACTTT	CASSPGEGAANNSPLHF
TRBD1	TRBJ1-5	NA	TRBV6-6	TGTGCCAGCACTAACGGACAGGTAGACAATCAGCCCCAGCATTTT	CASTNGQVDNQPQHF
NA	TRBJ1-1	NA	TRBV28	TGTGCCAGTCTTCGGATTACCGGGCGGGGGACTGAAGCTTTCTTT	CASLRITGRGTEAFF
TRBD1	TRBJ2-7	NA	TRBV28	TGTGCCAGCAGTATCCATGGGACAGGGGGCAACGAGCAGTACTTC	CASSIHGTGGNEQYF
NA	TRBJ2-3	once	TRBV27	TGTGCCAGCATCGATTTCAACAGGGTTGGGGATACGCAGTATTTT	CASIDFNRVGDTQYF
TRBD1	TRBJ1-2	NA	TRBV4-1	TGCGCCAGCAGCCAAGGGACAGGAACCCTATTATATGGCTACACCTTC	CASSQGTGTLLYGYTF
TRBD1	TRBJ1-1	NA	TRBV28	TGTGCCAGCAGGCTATCAGGGGGCAAGACTGAAGCTTTCTTT	CASRLSGGKTEAFF
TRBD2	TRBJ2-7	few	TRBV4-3	TGCGCCAGCAGCCAAGTGGTAGCGGGTGGAGAGCAGTACTTC	CASSQVVAGGEQYF
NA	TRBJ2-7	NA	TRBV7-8	TGTGCCAGCAGCCGACCGGGACAAGGAATTATCTACGAGCAGTACTTC	CASSRPGQGIIYEQYF
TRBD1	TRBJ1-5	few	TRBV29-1	TGCAGCGTTGCAGGGGGAAATAGCAATCAGCCCCAGCATTTT	CSVAGGNSNQPQHF
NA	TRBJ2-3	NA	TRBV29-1	TGCAGCGTCCGAAGGACAAGGGCAGATACGCAGTATTTT	CSVRRTRADTQYF
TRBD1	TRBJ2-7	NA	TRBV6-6	TGTGCCAGCTTCGATGGACCGGGACAGGGGTACGAGCAGTACTTC	CASFDGPGQGYEQYF
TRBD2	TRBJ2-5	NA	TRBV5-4	TGTGCCAGCAGCTTGCGGGGGGGCGCAGGGGAGACCCAGTACTTC	CASSLRGGAGETQYF
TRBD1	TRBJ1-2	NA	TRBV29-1	TGCAGCGCCGGGCGGGGGACAGGGGGACTAGACGGCTACACCTTC	CSAGRGTGGLDGYTF
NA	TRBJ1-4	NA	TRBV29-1	TGCAGCGTTGAAGGTCAGGGAAAACTGTTTTTT	CSVEGQGKLFF
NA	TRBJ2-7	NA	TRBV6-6	TGTGCCAGCCTTGCCCTTTTCACCGAGCAGTACTTC	CASLALFTEQYF
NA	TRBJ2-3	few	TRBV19	TGTGCCAGTAGGGCTACAGAAGCTAGCACAGATACGCAGTATTTT	CASRATEASTDTQYF
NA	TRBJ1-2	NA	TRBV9	TGTGCCAGCAGCGTAGTAGGGCAGGGTGATGGCTACACCTTC	CASSVVGQGDGYTF
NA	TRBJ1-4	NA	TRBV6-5	TGTGCCGTGGTAGATGCAACTAATGAAAAACTGTTTTTT	CAVVDATNEKLFF
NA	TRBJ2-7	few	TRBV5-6	TGTGCCAGCAGTTTTGGCGGACTTAGCGACGACGAGCAGTACTTC	CASSFGGLSDDEQYF
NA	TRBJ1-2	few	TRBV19	TGTGCCGTGTCGATGGGGCGCCGACAAGGCTACACCTTC	CAVSMGRRQGYTF
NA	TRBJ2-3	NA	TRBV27	TGTGCCAGCAGTTACACCGGGAAGTCCACAGATACGCAGTATTTT	CASSYTGKSTDTQYF
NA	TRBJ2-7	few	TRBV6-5	TGTGCCAGCAGTTTTCCATTCGGGATTAGCTACGAGCAGTACTTC	CASSFPFGISYEQYF
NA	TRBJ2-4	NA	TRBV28	TGTGCCAGCAGTTCCCCGGGCGGGAACATTCAGTACTTC	CASSSPGGNIQYF
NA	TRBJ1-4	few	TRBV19	TGTGCCAGTAGTCGACTTAATGAAAAACTGTTTTTT	CASSRLNEKLFF
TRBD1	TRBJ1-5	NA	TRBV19	TGTGCCAGTAGTTCGCCCCCGGGACAGGGGGAGGGACCCCAGCATTTT	CASSSPPGQGEGPQHF
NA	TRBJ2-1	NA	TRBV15	TGTGCCACCAGCATAGGGGACACCATAAATGAGCAGTTCTTC	CATSIGDTINEQFF
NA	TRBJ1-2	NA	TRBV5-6	TGTGCCAGCAGCCCACAGGGATATGGCTACACCTTC	CASSPQGYGYTF
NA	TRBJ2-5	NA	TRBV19	TGTGCCAGTAGTATAGGCACAGGGTTTACAGAGACCCAGTACTTC	CASSIGTGFTETQYF
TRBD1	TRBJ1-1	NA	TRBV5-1	TGCGCCAGCAGCACCTACGGGACAGTGAACACTGAAGCTTTCTTT	CASSTYGTVNTEAFF
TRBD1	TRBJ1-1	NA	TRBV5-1	TGCGCCAGCAGCGGAGGACAGGGATTCACTGAAGCTTTCTTT	CASSGGQGFTEAFF
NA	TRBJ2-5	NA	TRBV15	TGTGCCACCAGCAGAGATCCTTCGGGGGAAGAGACCCAGTACTTC	CATSRDPSGEETQYF
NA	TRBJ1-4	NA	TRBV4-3	TGCGCCAGCAGCCAAGCCCTCGCAACTAATGAAAAACTGTTTTTT	CASSQALATNEKLFF
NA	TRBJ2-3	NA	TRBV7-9	TGTGCCAGCAGCTTTTCGGGAGAGAGGGATACGCAGTATTTT	CASSFSGERDTQYF
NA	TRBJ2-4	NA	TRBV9	TGTGCCAGCAGCGCAGTGGAGGGGACCAAAAACATTCAGTACTTC	CASSAVEGTKNIQYF
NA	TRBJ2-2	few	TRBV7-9	TGTGCCAGCAGCTTATCCGCAGGGTTTACCGGGGAGCTGTTTTTT	CASSLSAGFTGELFF
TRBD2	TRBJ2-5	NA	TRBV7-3	TGTGCCAGCAGCTTAGCGGGGGTAGAGGAGACCCAGTACTTC	CASSLAGVEETQYF
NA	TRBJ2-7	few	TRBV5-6	TGTGCCAGCAGTTCCCCGGGGTGGGTTGAGCAGTACTTC	CASSSPGWVEQYF